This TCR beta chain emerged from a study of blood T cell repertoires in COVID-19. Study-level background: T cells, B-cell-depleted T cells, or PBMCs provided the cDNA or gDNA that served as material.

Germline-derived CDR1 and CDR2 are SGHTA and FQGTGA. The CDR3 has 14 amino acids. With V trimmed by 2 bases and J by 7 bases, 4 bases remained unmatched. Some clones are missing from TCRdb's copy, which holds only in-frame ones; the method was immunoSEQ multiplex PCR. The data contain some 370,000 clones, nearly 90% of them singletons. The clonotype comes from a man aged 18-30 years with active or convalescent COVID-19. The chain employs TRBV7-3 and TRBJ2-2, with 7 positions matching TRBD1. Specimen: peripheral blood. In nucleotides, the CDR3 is TGTGCCAGCAGCTTAGAGGGGGCGTTCGGGGAGCTGTTTTTT. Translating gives CASSLEGAFGELFF.